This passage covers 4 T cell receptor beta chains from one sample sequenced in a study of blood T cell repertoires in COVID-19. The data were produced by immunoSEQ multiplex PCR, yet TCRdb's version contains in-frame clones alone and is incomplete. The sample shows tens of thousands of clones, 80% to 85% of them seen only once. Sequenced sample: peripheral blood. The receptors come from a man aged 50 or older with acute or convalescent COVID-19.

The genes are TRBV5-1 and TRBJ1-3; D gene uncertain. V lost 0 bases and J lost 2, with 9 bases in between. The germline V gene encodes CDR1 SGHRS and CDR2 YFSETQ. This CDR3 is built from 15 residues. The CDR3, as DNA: TGCGCCAGCAGCTTGGCCGTCGGGGCTGGAAACACCATATATTTT. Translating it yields CASSLAVGAGNTIYF.

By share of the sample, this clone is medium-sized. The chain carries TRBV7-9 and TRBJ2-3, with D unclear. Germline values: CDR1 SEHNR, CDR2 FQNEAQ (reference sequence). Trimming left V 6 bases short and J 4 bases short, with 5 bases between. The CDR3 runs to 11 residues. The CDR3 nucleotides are TGTGCCAGCAGAGTAGCAGATACGCAGTATTTT. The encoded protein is CASRVADTQYF.

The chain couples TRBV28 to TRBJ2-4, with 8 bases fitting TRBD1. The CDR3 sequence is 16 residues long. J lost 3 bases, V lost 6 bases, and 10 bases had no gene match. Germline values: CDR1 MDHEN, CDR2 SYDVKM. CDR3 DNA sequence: TGTGCCAGCAGCCCCTCGGACAGGGTGGTCAAAAACATTCAGTACTTC. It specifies CASSPSDRVVKNIQYF.

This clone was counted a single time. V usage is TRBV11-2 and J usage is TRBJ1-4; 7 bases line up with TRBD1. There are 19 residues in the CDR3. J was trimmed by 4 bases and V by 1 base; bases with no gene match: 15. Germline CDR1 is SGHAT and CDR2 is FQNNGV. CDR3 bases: TGTGCCAGCAGCTTAGTCCCTGGAGGGGGCATAGGGGTTAATGAAAAACTGTTTTTT. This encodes CASSLVPGGGIGVNEKLFF.